This T cell receptor beta chain was retrieved from a study of Ad26.COV2.S vaccination and SARS-CoV-2 variants. Study-wide context: Intramuscularly, Ad26.COV2.S was given either once or twice, 56 days apart.

The sample's treatment: roughly 20 received Ad26.COV2.S at low or high dose, single or two shots; five or six received placebo; per-sample allocation not given. After the first vaccine or placebo injection, samples were drawn on day 63. This Boston cohort included adults aged 18-55 years. Vaccination employed an Ad26 vector expressing the Wuhan-strain SARS-CoV-2 spike. Profiling relied on immunoSEQ multiplex PCR, and the TCRdb table lists in-frame clones only, not all of them. Altogether some 390,000 clones are present, 70% to 90% being singletons, with the ten largest covering under 4%. Germline CDR1 and CDR2: DFQATT and SNEGSKA (reference sequence). The V end lost 3 bases, the J end lost 5 bases, and 10 bases lay between the germline ends. This CDR3 is 12 amino acids long.

The receptor was isolated from a person between 18 and 65 years old who received the Ad26.COV2.S COVID-19 vaccine or a placebo. Here the sequenced sample was peripheral blood, taken in a trial of Ad26.COV2.S vaccine versus placebo. The V call is TRBV20-1, the J call TRBJ1-1; D gene unclear. CDR3 bases: TGCAGTGCTAGTAAGGGCAGGACTGAAGCTTTCTTT. This sequence encodes CSASKGRTEAFF.